The present T cell receptor beta chain was sequenced within a study of regulatory T cells in long-lasting Graves disease. Relying on iRepertoire HTBI primers and Arm-PCR of CDR3 regions, the team built TCR beta libraries. One entry per CDR3 protein results from TCRdb running MiXCR on the multiplex PCR reads. The sample yields under 300,000 distinct CDR3 sequences, over 20% seen once. This clonotype was counted a few times. As to time point: newly diagnosed GD, antithyroid drugs for less than 3 months. Following extraction of RNA from PBMCs, that RNA was used to make the TCR library. CDR3 length equals 14 residues. Trimming pared 1 base from V and 3 bases from J, leaving 9 bases between. Germline V gene sequence: CDR1 SGHTA, CDR2 FQGNSA.

The receptor was isolated from a female donor with Graves disease. The chain carries TRBV7-2 and TRBJ1-2, with no clear D. Material: peripheral blood mononuclear cells (PBMCs), obtained at new diagnosis, from a patient treated with antithyroid drugs. DNA for the CDR3: TGTGCCAGCAGCTTAGGGGTTGAGTACTATGGCTACACCTTC. Protein sequence: CASSLGVEYYGYTF. Filled out from reference TRBV7-2 and TRBJ1-2, the complete variable domain reads GAGVSQSPSNKVTEKGKDVELRCDPISGHTALYWYRQSLGQGLEFLIYFQGNSAPDKSGLPSDRFSAERTGGSVSTLTIQRTQQEDSAVYLCASSLGVEYYGYTFGSGTRLTVV.